These T cell receptor beta chains were read from a single sample in a study of T-cell memory formation after mild COVID-19. A single record per CDR3 protein comes from TCRdb applying MiXCR to the 5' RACE reads. The table shows about 560,000 distinct CDR3 sequences, with less than 25% occurring only once. The sample comprised PBMCs or a T cell subset sorted from them (not recorded which). These receptors originate from an adult woman who had mild COVID-19 (a few samples of this study predate the infection). Cell type and time point are not known. Each CDR3 is given with its conserved first and last residue. A D gene is named only where the DNA matches it firmly. Expanded clones are given a class, and other clones once, few, many or no size at all.

j_gene: TRBJ1-1
d_gene: NA
v_gene: TRBV4-1
abundance: NA
CDR3nt: TGCGCCAGCAGCCAAGGGGTCAGGGGTACTGAAGCTTTCTTT
CDR3aa: CASSQGVRGTEAFF

j_gene: TRBJ2-2
d_gene: NA
v_gene: TRBV20-1
abundance: NA
CDR3nt: TGCAGTGCTAGAGCCTCACTAGCCTCCACCGGGGAGCTGTTTTTT
CDR3aa: CSARASLASTGELFF

j_gene: TRBJ1-2
d_gene: TRBD1
v_gene: TRBV12-3/TRBV12-4
abundance: few
CDR3nt: TGTGCCAGCAGCCTGACAGGGGCGGGTGGCTACACCTTC
CDR3aa: CASSLTGAGGYTF

j_gene: TRBJ2-2
d_gene: NA
v_gene: TRBV7-9
abundance: few
CDR3nt: TGTGCCAGCAGCTTCCCAGGAATACACACCGGGGAGCTGTTTTTT
CDR3aa: CASSFPGIHTGELFF

j_gene: TRBJ2-1
d_gene: TRBD2
v_gene: TRBV30
abundance: NA
CDR3nt: TGTGCCTGGAGTTCGACTAGCGGGGGGGCTAATGAGCAGTTCTTC
CDR3aa: CAWSSTSGGANEQFF

j_gene: TRBJ2-5
d_gene: NA
v_gene: TRBV7-6
abundance: NA
CDR3nt: TGTGCCAGCAGCCGATCGAGGAGTGGGTGGGAGACCCAGTACTTC
CDR3aa: CASSRSRSGWETQYF

j_gene: TRBJ2-1
d_gene: TRBD2
v_gene: TRBV12-3/TRBV12-4
abundance: few
CDR3nt: TGTGCCAGCAGAGGGGCTAGCGGCTACAATGAGCAGTTCTTC
CDR3aa: CASRGASGYNEQFF

j_gene: TRBJ1-4
d_gene: NA
v_gene: TRBV6-6
abundance: NA
CDR3nt: TGTGCCAGCAGTACCTCGGGACCCAGTAATGAAAAACTGTTTTTT
CDR3aa: CASSTSGPSNEKLFF

j_gene: TRBJ1-4
d_gene: NA
v_gene: TRBV29-1
abundance: once
CDR3nt: TGCAGCGTTGAAAGAGGGTTAGGAGAAAAACTGTTTTTT
CDR3aa: CSVERGLGEKLFF

j_gene: TRBJ1-1
d_gene: NA
v_gene: TRBV5-1
abundance: NA
CDR3nt: TGCGCCAGCAGCTTCTGGGCCAGGGAGAACACTGAAGCTTTCTTT
CDR3aa: CASSFWARENTEAFF

j_gene: TRBJ1-4
d_gene: NA
v_gene: TRBV2
abundance: NA
CDR3nt: TGTGCCAGCAGTGATACCGGGGACCCCATAGAAAAACTGTTTTTT
CDR3aa: CASSDTGDPIEKLFF

j_gene: TRBJ2-5
d_gene: NA
v_gene: TRBV24-1
abundance: few
CDR3nt: TGTGCCACCAGTGATCCGGGGAGGCTCCAAGAGACCCAGTACTTC
CDR3aa: CATSDPGRLQETQYF

j_gene: TRBJ1-1
d_gene: TRBD1
v_gene: TRBV5-1
abundance: NA
CDR3nt: TGCGCCAGCAGCGGCCGGGACAGGAACACTGAAGCTTTCTTT
CDR3aa: CASSGRDRNTEAFF

j_gene: TRBJ2-7
d_gene: TRBD1
v_gene: TRBV4-1
abundance: few
CDR3nt: TGCGCCAGCAGCCACCGGACAGGGGCCACCTACGAGCAGTACTTC
CDR3aa: CASSHRTGATYEQYF

j_gene: TRBJ2-1
d_gene: NA
v_gene: TRBV28
abundance: NA
CDR3nt: TGTGCCAGCAGTTCCACAGGGGAAGCGGGAGTACGGTATGAGCAGTTCTTC
CDR3aa: CASSSTGEAGVRYEQFF

j_gene: TRBJ2-1
d_gene: TRBD2
v_gene: TRBV4-3
abundance: NA
CDR3nt: TGCGCCAGCAGCCAAGATCTTTTACTAGCGGGAGGTAATGAGCAGTTCTTC
CDR3aa: CASSQDLLLAGGNEQFF

j_gene: TRBJ2-7
d_gene: TRBD2
v_gene: TRBV7-9
abundance: NA
CDR3nt: TGTGCCAGCAGCTCGGGACTAGCGGGGCAAGAGCAGTACTTC
CDR3aa: CASSSGLAGQEQYF